This entry lists 9 T cell receptor beta chains sequenced from one sample in a study of T cells expressing NK-cell markers. One entry per CDR3 protein, without DNA, is what TCRdb gives after re-calling the 5' RACE reads. In all, the sample yields 130,000 to 150,000 distinct CDR3 sequences. Source material: blood T cells: a sorted CD56 or NKG2C T cell subset, CD4+ or CD8+ T cells, or bulk PBMC T cells (not recorded which). The source is a man between 18 and 35 years old in good health.

This chain joins TRBV7-9 and TRBJ1-6. The germline V gene encodes CDR1 SEHNR and CDR2 FQNEAQ (reference sequence). The CDR3 contains 14 residues. This CDR3 reads CASSLSEGGSPLHF.

This sequence joins TRBV30 and TRBJ2-7; checking the TCRdb D call of TRBD2 is not possible without DNA. Germline V gene lookup returns CDR1 GTSNPN and CDR2 SVGIG (reference sequence). The CDR3 extends over 12 amino acids. CDR3 region: CAWSPGGGEQYF.

The chain links TRBV29-1 to TRBJ2-2. The CDR3 spans 15 residues. The germline V gene encodes CDR1 SQVTM and CDR2 ANQGSEA. CDR3 in amino acids: CSVEEGSISTGELFF.

The gene calls are TRBV20-1 and TRBJ2-1; TCRdb reports TRBD1, a call that lacks DNA to check it against. Germline assignment: CDR1 DFQATT and CDR2 SNEGSKA (reference sequence). This CDR3 is 15 amino acids long. CDR3 amino acids: CSARDRAGSYNEQFF.

The chain uses TRBV2 and TRBJ2-6; no DNA is available, so the TRBD1 call from TCRdb remains unchecked. Germline lookup yields CDR1 SNHLY and CDR2 FYNNEI. This CDR3 contains 15 residues. CDR3 in amino acids: CASRQGSSGANVLTF.

This sequence joins TRBV29-1 and TRBJ2-3. The germline V gene encodes CDR1 SQVTM and CDR2 ANQGSEA. CDR3 length: 14 amino acids. The CDR3 sequence is CSVELAKRADTQYF.

CDR3 region: CASSLDRGRVETQYF. V is TRBV11-3 and J is TRBJ2-5; TCRdb's assignment of TRBD1 cannot be checked, as there is no DNA. The V gene's germline CDR1 is SGHNT and CDR2 YENEEA. The CDR3 runs 15 residues.

The V gene is TRBV4-3, the J gene TRBJ2-1; TCRdb's D call, TRBD2, is unchecked because there is no DNA. This CDR3 contains 17 residues. Germline V gene data show CDR1 as LGHNA and CDR2 as YSLEER. The CDR3 here is CASSQDRLAGGVDEQFF.

The chain has TRBV2 and TRBJ2-1; there is no DNA to check the TCRdb D call of TRBD2. This CDR3 has 11 residues. Germline V gene lookup returns CDR1 SNHLY and CDR2 FYNNEI. CDR3 region: CASTDGSIPFF.